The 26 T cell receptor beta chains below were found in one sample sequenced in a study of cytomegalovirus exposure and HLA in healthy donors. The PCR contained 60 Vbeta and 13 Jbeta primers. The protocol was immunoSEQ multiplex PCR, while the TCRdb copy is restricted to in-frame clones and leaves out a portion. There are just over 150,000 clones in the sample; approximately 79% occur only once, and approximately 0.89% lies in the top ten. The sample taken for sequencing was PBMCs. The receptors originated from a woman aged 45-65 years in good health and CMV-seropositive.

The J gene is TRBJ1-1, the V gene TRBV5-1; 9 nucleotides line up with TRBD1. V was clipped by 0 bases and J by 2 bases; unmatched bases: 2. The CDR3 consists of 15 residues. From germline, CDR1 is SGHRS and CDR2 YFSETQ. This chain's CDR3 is CASSLGQGGNTEAFF. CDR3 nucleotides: TGCGCCAGCAGCTTGGGACAGGGGGGAAACACTGAAGCTTTCTTT.

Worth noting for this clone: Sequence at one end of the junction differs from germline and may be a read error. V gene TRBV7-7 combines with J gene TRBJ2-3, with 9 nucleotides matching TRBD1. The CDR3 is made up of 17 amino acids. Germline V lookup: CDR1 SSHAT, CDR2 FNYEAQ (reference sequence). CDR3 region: CASSPTGTGSVTDTQYF. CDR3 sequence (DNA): TGTGCTAGCAGCCCAACCGGGACAGGGTCAGTGACAGATACGCAGTATTTT.

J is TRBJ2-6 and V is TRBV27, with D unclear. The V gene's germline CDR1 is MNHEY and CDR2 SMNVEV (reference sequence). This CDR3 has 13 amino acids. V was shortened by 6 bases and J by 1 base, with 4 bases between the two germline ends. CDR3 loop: CASSRSGANVLTF. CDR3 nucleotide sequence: TGTGCCAGCAGCCGTTCTGGGGCCAACGTCCTGACTTTC. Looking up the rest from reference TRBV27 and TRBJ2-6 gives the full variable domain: EAQVTQNPRYLITVTGKKLTVTCSQNMNHEYMSWYRQDPGLGLRQIYYSMNVEVTDKGDVPEGYKVSRKEKRNFPLILESPSPNQTSLYFCASSRSGANVLTFGAGSRLTVL.

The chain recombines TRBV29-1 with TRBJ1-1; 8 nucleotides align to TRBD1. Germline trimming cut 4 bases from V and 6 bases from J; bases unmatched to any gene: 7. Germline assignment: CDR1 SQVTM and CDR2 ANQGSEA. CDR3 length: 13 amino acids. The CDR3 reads CSVGQGLGAEAFF. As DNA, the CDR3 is TGCAGCGTTGGACAGGGGTTAGGGGCTGAAGCTTTCTTT.

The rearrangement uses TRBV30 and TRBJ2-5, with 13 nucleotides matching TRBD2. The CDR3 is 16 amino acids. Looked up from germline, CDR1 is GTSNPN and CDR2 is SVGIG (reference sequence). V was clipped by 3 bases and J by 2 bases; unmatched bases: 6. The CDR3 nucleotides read TGTGCCTGGAGGCCCGGACTAGCGGGGGCTCAAGAGACCCAGTACTTC. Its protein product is CAWRPGLAGAQETQYF.

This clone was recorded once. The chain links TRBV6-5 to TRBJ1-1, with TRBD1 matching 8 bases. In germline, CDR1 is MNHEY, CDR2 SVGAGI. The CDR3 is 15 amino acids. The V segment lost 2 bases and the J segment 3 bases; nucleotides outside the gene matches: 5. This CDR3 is CASSYGPRGHTEAFF. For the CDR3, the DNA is TGTGCCAGCAGTTACGGGCCCAGGGGGCACACTGAAGCTTTCTTT.

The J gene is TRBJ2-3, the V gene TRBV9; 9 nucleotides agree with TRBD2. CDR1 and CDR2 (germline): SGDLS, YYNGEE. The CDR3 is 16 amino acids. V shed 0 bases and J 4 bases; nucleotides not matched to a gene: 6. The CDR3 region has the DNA TGTGCCAGCAGCGTAGGGGTAGCGGGAGTCGCAGATACGCAGTATTTT. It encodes CASSVGVAGVADTQYF.

CDR3 region: CASSLATNPGETQYF. DNA of the CDR3: TGCGCCAGCAGCTTGGCCACTAACCCGGGGGAGACCCAGTACTTC. The chain couples TRBV5-1 to TRBJ2-5; TRBD2 is a possible D gene (5 bases). The CDR3 covers 15 residues. V was clipped by 0 bases and J by 5 bases, with 14 bases between them. Germline V gene sequence: CDR1 SGHRS, CDR2 YFSETQ.

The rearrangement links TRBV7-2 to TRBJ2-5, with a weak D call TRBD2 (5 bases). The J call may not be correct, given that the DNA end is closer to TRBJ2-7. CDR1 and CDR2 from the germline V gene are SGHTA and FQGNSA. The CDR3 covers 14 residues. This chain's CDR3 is CASSLGTQAYEQYF. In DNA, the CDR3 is TGTGCCAGCAGCTTAGGGACTCAAGCCTACGAGCAGTACTTC.

For the CDR3, the DNA is TGCGCCAGCAGATACGACACCTCAGGGGATTCACCCCTCCACTTT. It encodes CASRYDTSGDSPLHF. The chain employs TRBV5-1 and TRBJ1-6; D is perhaps TRBD1 (6 bases). Trimming stripped 5 bases from V and 8 bases from J, with 17 bases between. This CDR3 spans 15 amino acids. From germline, CDR1 is SGHRS and CDR2 YFSETQ.

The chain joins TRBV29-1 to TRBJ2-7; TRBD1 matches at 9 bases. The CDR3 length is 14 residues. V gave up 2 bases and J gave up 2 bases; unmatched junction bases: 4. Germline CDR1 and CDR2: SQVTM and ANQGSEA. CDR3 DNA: TGCAGCGTTGAACGGACAGGGGATACCTACGAGCAGTACTTC. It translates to CSVERTGDTYEQYF.

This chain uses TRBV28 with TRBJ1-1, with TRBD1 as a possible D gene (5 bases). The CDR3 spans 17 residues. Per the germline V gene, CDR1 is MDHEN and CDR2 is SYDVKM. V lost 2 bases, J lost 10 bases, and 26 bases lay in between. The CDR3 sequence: CASSLILGLGPGVRAFF. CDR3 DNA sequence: TGTGCCAGCAGTTTAATTTTGGGCTTGGGCCCGGGGGTTCGAGCTTTCTTT.

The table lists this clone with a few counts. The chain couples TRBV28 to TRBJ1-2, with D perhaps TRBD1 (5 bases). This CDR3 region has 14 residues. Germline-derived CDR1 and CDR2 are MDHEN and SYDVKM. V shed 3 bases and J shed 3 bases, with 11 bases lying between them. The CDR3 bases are TGTGCCAGCAGTTTGTCAGGGCAGGACTATGGCTACACCTTC. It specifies CASSLSGQDYGYTF.

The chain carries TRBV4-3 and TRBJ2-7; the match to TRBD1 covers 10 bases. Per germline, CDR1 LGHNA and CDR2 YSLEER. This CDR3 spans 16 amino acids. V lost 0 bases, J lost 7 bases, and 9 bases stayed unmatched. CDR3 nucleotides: TGCGCCAGCAGCCAAGACGCTCGGGACAGGGGCCAGGAGCAGTACTTC. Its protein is CASSQDARDRGQEQYF.

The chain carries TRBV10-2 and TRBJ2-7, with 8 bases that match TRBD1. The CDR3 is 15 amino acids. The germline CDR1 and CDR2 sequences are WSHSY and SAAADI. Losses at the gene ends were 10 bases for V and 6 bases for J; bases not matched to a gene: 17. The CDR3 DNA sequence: TGCGCCACCGGACAGGGACAGACAATTCGGGGCGAGCAGTACTTC. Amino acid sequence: CATGQGQTIRGEQYF.

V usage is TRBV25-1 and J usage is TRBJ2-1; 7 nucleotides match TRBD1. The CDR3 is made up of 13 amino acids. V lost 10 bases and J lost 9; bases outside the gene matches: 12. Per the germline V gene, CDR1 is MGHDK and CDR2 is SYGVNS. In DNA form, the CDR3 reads TGTGCCACAACACAGGGGCGGGCTGGTGAGCAGTTCTTC. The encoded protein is CATTQGRAGEQFF.

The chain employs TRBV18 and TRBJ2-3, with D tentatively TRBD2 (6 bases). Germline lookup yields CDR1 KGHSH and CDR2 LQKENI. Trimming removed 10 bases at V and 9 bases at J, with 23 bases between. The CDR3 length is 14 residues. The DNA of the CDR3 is TGTGCCACCAACGAGGGACTCGACACGGGGACGCAGTATTTT. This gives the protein CATNEGLDTGTQYF.

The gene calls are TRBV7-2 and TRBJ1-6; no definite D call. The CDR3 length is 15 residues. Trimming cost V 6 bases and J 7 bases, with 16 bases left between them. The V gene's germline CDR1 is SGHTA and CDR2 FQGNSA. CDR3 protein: CASRQTTVRNSPLHF. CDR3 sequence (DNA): TGTGCCAGCAGACAAACAACAGTAAGGAATTCACCCCTCCACTTT.

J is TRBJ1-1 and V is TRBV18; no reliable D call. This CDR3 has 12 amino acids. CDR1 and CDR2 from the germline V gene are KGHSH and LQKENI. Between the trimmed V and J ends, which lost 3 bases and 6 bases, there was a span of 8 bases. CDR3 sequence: CASSPLNSEAFF. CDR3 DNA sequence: TGTGCCAGCTCACCCCTTAATTCTGAAGCTTTCTTT.

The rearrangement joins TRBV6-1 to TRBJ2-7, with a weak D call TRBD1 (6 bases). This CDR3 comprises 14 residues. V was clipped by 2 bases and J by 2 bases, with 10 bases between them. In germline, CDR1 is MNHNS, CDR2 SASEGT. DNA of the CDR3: TGTGCCAGCAGTGAAATTGGACAGACCTACGAGCAGTACTTC. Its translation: CASSEIGQTYEQYF.

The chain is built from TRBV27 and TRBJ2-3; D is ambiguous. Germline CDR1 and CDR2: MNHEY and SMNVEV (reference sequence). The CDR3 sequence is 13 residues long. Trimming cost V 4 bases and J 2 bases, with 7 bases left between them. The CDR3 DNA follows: TGTGCCAGCAGTTCCCCGTACACAGATACGCAGTATTTT. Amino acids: CASSSPYTDTQYF.

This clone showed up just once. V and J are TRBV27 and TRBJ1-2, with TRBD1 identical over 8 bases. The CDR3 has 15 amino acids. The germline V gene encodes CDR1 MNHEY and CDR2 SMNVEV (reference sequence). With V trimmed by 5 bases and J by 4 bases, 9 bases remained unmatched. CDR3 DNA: TGTGCCAGCAGTCCCCGACAGGGGCTTATCTATGGCTACACCTTC. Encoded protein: CASSPRQGLIYGYTF.

CDR3 nucleotides: TGTGCCAGCAGCCCGGGACTAGCGGGAGTCGGGGAGCTGTTTTTT. Amino acid sequence: CASSPGLAGVGELFF. The chain links TRBV11-3 to TRBJ2-2, with 14 bases matching TRBD2. With 5 bases clipped from V and 7 bases from J, the junction kept 3 bases outside the gene matches. This CDR3 contains 15 residues. The germline V gene encodes CDR1 SGHNT and CDR2 YENEEA. The full variable domain, rest sourced from reference TRBV11-3 and TRBJ2-2, is EAGVVQSPRYKIIEKKQPVAFWCNPISGHNTLYWYLQNLGQGPELLIRYENEEAVDDSQLPKDRFSAERLKGVDSTLKIQPAELGDSAVYLCASSPGLAGVGELFFGEGSRLTVL.

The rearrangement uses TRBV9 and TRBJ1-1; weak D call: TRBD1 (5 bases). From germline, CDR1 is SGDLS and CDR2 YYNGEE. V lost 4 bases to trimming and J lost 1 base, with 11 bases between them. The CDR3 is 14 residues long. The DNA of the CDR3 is TGTGCCAGCAGCCCAATAGGGGAGAACACTGAAGCTTTCTTT. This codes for CASSPIGENTEAFF. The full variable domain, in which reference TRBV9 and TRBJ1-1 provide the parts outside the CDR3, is DSGVTQTPKHLITATGQRVTLRCSPRSGDLSVYWYQQSLDQGLQFLIQYYNGEERAKGNILERFSAQQFPDLHSELNLSSLELGDSALYFCASSPIGENTEAFFGQGTRLTVV.

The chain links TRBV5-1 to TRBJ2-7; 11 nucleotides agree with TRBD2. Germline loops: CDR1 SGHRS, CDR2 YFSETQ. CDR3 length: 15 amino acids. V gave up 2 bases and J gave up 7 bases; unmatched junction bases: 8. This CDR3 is CASSFLAGGPGEQYF. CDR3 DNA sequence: TGCGCCAGCAGCTTCTTAGCGGGGGGGCCGGGTGAGCAGTACTTC.

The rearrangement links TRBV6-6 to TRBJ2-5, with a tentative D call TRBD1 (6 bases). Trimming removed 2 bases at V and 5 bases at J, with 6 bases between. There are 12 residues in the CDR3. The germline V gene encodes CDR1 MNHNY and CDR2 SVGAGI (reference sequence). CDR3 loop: CASSYGGETQYF. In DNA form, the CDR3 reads TGTGCCAGCAGTTACGGGGGCGAGACCCAGTACTTC.